The rows below give T cell receptor beta chains drawn from one sample of a study of T cell responses to AZD1222 COVID-19 vaccine. Sequencing used immunoSEQ multiplex PCR; TCRdb keeps in-frame clones, though not all of them. The profile shows under 150,000 clones, roughly 90% of them singletons. The specimen was peripheral blood, collected 28 days after the second AZD1222 dose. These receptors all stem from an adult who received the AZD1222 COVID-19 vaccine. The CDR3 runs from the conserved cysteine through the conserved F or W. Fields, in order: V gene, D gene, clone size, J gene, CDR3 protein, CDR3 DNA. D genes are given only for firm matches. Clone size, where shown, is once, few, many, or a class for clones that have expanded.

TRBV7-2	-	-	TRBJ2-2	CASSLVTGELFF	TGTGCCAGCAGCTTAGTAACCGGGGAGCTGTTTTTT
TRBV5-1	TRBD1	-	TRBJ1-4	CASSLRDSTEKLFF	TGCGCCAGCTCCTTACGGGACAGTACCGAAAAACTGTTTTTT
TRBV11-2	-	-	TRBJ1-6	CASTQEAGANSPLHF	TGTGCCAGCACCCAAGAGGCCGGTGCGAATTCACCCCTCCACTTT
TRBV2	-	-	TRBJ1-2	CASSFRALGYTF	TGTGCCAGCAGTTTCAGGGCATTGGGCTACACCTTC
TRBV5-1	-	-	TRBJ2-3	CASSVQSDTQYF	TGCGCCAGCAGCGTACAGTCAGATACGCAGTATTTT
TRBV28	TRBD2	-	TRBJ2-2	CASSPTGLAGGGELFF	TGTGCCAGCAGCCCTACGGGACTAGCGGGGGGCGGGGAGCTGTTTTTT
TRBV6-5	-	-	TRBJ2-1	CASSYTGLGRGNEQFF	TGTGCCAGCAGTTACACGGGTCTAGGACGGGGTAATGAGCAGTTCTTC
TRBV28	-	once	TRBJ2-7	CASSTMPNTYEQYF	TGTGCCAGCAGTACTATGCCGAACACCTACGAGCAGTACTTC
TRBV6-2/TRBV6-3	TRBD2	-	TRBJ2-5	CASSYPWGGNDMETQYF	TGTGCCAGCAGTTACCCGTGGGGGGGGAACGATATGGAGACCCAGTACTTC
TRBV6-4	-	-	TRBJ2-2	CASSEEGNTGELFF	TGTGCCAGCAGTGAAGAGGGTAACACCGGGGAGCTGTTTTTT
TRBV3-1/TRBV3-2	-	-	TRBJ1-3	CASSQAQGAGNTIYF	TGTGCCAGCAGCCAAGCTCAGGGTGCCGGAAACACCATATATTTT
TRBV28	TRBD1	-	TRBJ1-2	CASSTGVYGYTF	TGTGCCAGCAGTACAGGGGTCTATGGCTACACCTTC
TRBV6-2/TRBV6-3	-	-	TRBJ2-2	CASSRSGTGNTGELFF	TGTGCCAGCAGCCGCTCCGGGACTGGAAACACCGGGGAGCTGTTTTTT
TRBV4-2	-	-	TRBJ1-1	CASRKTNTEAFF	TGTGCCAGCAGGAAGACGAACACTGAAGCTTTCTTT
TRBV9	-	-	TRBJ2-3	CASSVGQSGTDTQYF	TGTGCCAGCAGCGTAGGGCAGTCCGGCACAGATACGCAGTATTTT
TRBV12-3/TRBV12-4	-	-	TRBJ2-6	CASGGSGANVLTF	TGTGCCAGCGGGGGATCTGGGGCCAACGTCCTGACTTTC
TRBV5-4	-	-	TRBJ1-6	CASSLNGVRVNSPLHF	TGTGCCAGCAGCTTGAACGGTGTGAGGGTTAATTCACCCCTCCACTTT
TRBV19	-	-	TRBJ2-1	CASSRTETRGEQFF	TGTGCCAGTAGCAGGACAGAAACTAGGGGTGAGCAGTTCTTC
TRBV15	-	-	TRBJ1-3	CATSTRGSGNTIYF	TGTGCCACCAGCACGAGGGGGTCTGGAAACACCATATATTTT
TRBV11-2	-	-	TRBJ1-2	CASSLGGRGYTF	TGTGCCAGCAGCTTGGGGGGTCGAGGCTACACCTTC
TRBV28	-	once	TRBJ2-2	CASNVGGLGGELFF	TGTGCCAGCAACGTCGGGGGGCTGGGCGGGGAGCTGTTTTTT
TRBV6-2/TRBV6-3	-	-	TRBJ1-5	CASSPVQPNSNQPQHF	TGTGCCAGCAGTCCCGTACAGCCAAATAGCAATCAGCCCCAGCATTTT
TRBV30	-	-	TRBJ1-5	CAWSVRGAQQPQHF	TGTGCCTGGAGTGTGCGGGGGGCGCAGCAGCCCCAGCATTTT
TRBV10-3	-	-	TRBJ1-3	CAISASLDTIYF	TGTGCCATCAGTGCATCCTTAGACACCATATATTTT
TRBV5-1	-	-	TRBJ1-3	CASSLGGISGNTIYF	TGCGCCAGCAGCTTGGGGGGCATCTCTGGAAACACCATATATTTT
TRBV10-2	-	-	TRBJ1-3	CASSKQAYGGNTIYF	TGCGCCAGCAGTAAACAGGCTTACGGAGGAAACACCATATATTTT
TRBV18	-	-	TRBJ2-1	CASSPIQVTGSNEQFF	TGTGCCAGCTCACCCATACAAGTCACCGGTTCCAATGAGCAGTTCTTC
TRBV6-1	TRBD1	-	TRBJ1-6	CASSERGRAGGDNSPLHF	TGTGCCAGCAGTGAACGAGGGAGGGCAGGGGGCGATAATTCACCCCTCCACTTT
TRBV19	-	-	TRBJ2-7	CASSREDTYEQYF	TGTGCCAGTAGCCGGGAAGACACTTACGAGCAGTACTTC
TRBV5-6	-	-	TRBJ1-1	CASSLRGMNTEAFF	TGTGCCAGCAGCTTGAGGGGCATGAACACTGAAGCTTTCTTT
TRBV7-9	TRBD1	-	TRBJ2-3	CASSLRDSLTDTQYF	TGTGCCAGCAGCCTCCGGGACAGCCTCACAGATACGCAGTATTTT
TRBV2	TRBD1	-	TRBJ1-4	CASSGQGTSNEKLFF	TGTGCCAGCAGTGGACAGGGGACGTCTAATGAAAAACTGTTTTTT
TRBV2	TRBD1	once	TRBJ1-2	CASSARQGNSGGYTF	TGTGCCAGCAGCGCTCGACAGGGGAATTCTGGCGGCTACACCTTC
TRBV24-1	-	-	TRBJ2-6	CATSDGGRRAGANVLTF	TGTGCCACCAGTGATGGGGGGCGCCGCGCTGGGGCCAACGTCCTGACTTTC
TRBV27	TRBD1	-	TRBJ1-2	CASSLNRGSYGYTF	TGTGCCAGCAGTTTAAACAGGGGGTCCTATGGCTACACCTTC
TRBV5-1	-	-	TRBJ1-1	CASSSSTANTEAFF	TGCGCCAGCAGCTCGTCGACAGCGAACACTGAAGCTTTCTTT
TRBV19	-	-	TRBJ1-4	CASSITRRGNNEKLFF	TGTGCCAGTAGTATAACGCGGAGGGGAAATAATGAAAAACTGTTTTTT
TRBV19	TRBD1	-	TRBJ1-2	CASSSTGTGAGYTF	TGTGCCAGTAGTTCCACCGGGACAGGGGCCGGCTACACCTTC
TRBV4-1	TRBD1	once	TRBJ1-3	CASSQDRRQGPGNTIYF	TGCGCCAGCAGCCAAGATAGGCGACAGGGCCCTGGAAACACCATATATTTT
TRBV18	-	-	TRBJ1-6	CASSPWDYSPLHF	TGTGCCAGCTCACCTTGGGACTATTCACCCCTCCACTTT